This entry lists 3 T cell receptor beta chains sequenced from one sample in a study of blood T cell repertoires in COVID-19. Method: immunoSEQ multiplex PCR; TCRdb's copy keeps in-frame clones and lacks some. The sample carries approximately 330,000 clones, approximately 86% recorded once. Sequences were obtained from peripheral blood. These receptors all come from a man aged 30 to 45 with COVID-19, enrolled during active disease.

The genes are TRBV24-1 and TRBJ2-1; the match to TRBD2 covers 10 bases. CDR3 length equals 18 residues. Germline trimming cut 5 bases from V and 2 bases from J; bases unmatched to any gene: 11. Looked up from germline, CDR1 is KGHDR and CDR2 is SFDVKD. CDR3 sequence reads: CATSGKSGRAFPYNEQFF. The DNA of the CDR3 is TGTGCCACCAGTGGAAAAAGCGGGAGGGCCTTCCCCTACAATGAGCAGTTCTTC.

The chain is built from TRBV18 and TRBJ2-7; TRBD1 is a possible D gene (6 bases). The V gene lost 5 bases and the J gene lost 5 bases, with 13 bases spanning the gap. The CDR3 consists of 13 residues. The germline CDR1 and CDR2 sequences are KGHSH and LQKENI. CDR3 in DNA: TGTGCCAGCTCAACAGGGAGTAGCAACGAGCAGTACTTC. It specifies CASSTGSSNEQYF.

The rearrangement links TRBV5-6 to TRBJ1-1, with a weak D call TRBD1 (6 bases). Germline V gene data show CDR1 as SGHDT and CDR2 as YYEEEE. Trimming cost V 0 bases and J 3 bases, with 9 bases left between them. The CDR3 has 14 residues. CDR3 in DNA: TGTGCCAGCAGCTTGGGGGCAGGGGACACTGAAGCTTTCTTT. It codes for CASSLGAGDTEAFF.